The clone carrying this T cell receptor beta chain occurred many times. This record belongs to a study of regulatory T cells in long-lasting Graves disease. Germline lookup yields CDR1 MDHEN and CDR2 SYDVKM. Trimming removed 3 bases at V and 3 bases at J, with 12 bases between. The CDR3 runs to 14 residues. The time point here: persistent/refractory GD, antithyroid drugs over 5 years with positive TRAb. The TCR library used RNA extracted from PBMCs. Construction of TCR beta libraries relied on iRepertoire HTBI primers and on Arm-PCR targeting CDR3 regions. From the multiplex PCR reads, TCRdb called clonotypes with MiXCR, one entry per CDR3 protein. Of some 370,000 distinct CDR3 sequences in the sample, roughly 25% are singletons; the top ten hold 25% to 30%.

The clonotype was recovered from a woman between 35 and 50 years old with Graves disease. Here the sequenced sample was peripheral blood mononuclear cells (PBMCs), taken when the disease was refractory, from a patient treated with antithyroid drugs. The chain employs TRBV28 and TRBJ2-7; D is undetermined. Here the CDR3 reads CASSFIYGYYEQYF. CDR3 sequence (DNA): TGTGCCAGCAGTTTTATTTACGGTTACTACGAGCAGTACTTC.